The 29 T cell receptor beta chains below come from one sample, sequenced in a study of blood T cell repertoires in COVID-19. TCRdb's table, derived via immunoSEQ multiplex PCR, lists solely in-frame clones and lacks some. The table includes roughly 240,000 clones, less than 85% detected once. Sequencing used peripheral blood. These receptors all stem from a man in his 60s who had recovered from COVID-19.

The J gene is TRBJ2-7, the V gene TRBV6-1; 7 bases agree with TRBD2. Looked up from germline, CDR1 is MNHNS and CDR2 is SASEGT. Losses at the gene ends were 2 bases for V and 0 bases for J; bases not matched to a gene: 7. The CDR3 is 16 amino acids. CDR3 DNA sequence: TGTGCCAGCAGTGAACGGCCTAGCGGTCTCTCCTACGAGCAGTACTTC. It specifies CASSERPSGLSYEQYF.

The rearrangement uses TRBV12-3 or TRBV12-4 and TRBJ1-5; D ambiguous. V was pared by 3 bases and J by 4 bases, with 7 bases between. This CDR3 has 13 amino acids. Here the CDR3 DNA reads TGTGCCAGCAGTTTGAACACGAATCAGCCCCAGCATTTT. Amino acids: CASSLNTNQPQHF.

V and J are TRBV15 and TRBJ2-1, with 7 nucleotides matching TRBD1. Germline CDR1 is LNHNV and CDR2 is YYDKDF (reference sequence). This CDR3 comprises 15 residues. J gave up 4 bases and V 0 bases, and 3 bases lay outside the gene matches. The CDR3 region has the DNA TGTGCCACCAGCAGAGAACAGGGGTTATACAATGAGCAGTTCTTC. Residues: CATSREQGLYNEQFF. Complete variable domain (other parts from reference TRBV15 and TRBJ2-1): DAMVIQNPRYQVTQFGKPVTLSCSQTLNHNVMYWYQQKSSQAPKLLFHYYDKDFNNEADTPDNFQSRRPNTSFCFLDIRSPGLGDTAMYLCATSREQGLYNEQFFGPGTRLTVL.

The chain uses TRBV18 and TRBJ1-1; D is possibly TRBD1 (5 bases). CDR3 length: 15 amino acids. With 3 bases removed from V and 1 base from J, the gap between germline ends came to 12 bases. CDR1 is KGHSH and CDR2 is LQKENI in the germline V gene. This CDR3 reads CASSPRAGENTEAFF. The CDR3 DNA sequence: TGTGCCAGCTCACCTCGAGCGGGGGAGAACACTGAAGCTTTCTTT.

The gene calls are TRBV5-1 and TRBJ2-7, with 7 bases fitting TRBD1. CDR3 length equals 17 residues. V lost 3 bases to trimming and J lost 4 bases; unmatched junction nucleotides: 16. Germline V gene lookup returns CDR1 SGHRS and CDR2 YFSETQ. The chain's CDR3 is CASSSGQIISPGYEQYF. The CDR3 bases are TGCGCCAGCAGCTCGGGACAGATTATTTCTCCAGGGTACGAGCAGTACTTC.

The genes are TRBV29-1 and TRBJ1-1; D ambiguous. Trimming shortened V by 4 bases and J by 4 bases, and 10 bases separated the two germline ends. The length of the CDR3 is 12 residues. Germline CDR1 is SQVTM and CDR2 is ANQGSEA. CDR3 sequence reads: CSVVSVSTEAFF. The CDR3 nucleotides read TGCAGCGTTGTTAGTGTTAGCACTGAAGCTTTCTTT. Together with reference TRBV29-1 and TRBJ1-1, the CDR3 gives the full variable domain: SAVISQKPSRDICQRGTSLTIQCQVDSQVTMMFWYRQQPGQSLTLIATANQGSEATYESGFVIDKFPISRPNLTFSTLTVSNMSPEDSSIYLCSVVSVSTEAFFGQGTRLTVV.

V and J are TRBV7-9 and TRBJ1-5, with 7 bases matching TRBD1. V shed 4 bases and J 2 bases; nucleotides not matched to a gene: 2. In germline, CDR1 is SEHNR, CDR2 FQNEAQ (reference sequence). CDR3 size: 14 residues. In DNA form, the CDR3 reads TGTGCCAGCAGCTCCGGACAGGGCAATCAGCCCCAGCATTTT. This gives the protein CASSSGQGNQPQHF.

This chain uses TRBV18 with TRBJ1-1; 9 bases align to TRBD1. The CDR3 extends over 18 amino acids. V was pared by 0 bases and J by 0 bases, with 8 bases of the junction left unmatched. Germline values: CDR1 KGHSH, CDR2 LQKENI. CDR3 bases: TGTGCCAGCTCACCACCAAACAGGGGGCTTTTGTTGAACACTGAAGCTTTCTTT. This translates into CASSPPNRGLLLNTEAFF.

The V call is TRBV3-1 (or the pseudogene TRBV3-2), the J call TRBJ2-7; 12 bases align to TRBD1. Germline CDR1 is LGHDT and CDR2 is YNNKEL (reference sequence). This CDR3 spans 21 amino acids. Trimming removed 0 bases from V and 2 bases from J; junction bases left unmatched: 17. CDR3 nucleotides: TGTGCCAGCAGCCAAGAGGGGCACACGGGACAGGGGGCAGGAATTGCCTACGAGCAGTACTTC. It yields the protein CASSQEGHTGQGAGIAYEQYF.

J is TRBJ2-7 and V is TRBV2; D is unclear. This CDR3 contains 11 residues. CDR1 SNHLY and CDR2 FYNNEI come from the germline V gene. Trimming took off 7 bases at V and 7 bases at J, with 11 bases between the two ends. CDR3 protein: CASKNAREQYF. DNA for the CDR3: TGTGCCAGCAAAAATGCGAGGGAGCAGTACTTC.

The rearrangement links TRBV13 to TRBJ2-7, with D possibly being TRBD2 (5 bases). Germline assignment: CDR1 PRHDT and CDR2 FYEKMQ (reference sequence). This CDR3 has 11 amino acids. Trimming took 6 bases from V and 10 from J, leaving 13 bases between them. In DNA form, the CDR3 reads TGTGCCAGCAGTTTGAATGGACTTCAGTACTTC. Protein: CASSLNGLQYF.

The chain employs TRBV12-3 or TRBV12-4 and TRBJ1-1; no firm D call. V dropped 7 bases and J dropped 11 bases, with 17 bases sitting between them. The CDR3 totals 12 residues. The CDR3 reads CASNLSGQRAFF. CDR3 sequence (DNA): TGTGCCAGCAACCTATCTGGGCAGCGGGCTTTCTTT.

The CDR3 protein is CASSYSGRDTGELFF. CDR3 DNA: TGTGCCAGCAGTTACTCGGGGAGGGACACCGGGGAGCTGTTTTTT. The chain employs TRBV6-6 and TRBJ2-2; 7 positions match TRBD2. This CDR3 has 15 residues. From germline, CDR1 is MNHNY and CDR2 SVGAGI (reference sequence). The V gene end was trimmed by 0 bases and the J gene end by 3 bases; junction bases not matched to a gene: 1.

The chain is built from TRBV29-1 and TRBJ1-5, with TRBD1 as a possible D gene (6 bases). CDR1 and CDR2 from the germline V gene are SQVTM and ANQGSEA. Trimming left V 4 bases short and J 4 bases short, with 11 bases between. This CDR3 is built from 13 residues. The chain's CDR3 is CSVGDTGNQPQHF. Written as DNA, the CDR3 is TGCAGCGTTGGGGATACAGGGAATCAGCCCCAGCATTTT.

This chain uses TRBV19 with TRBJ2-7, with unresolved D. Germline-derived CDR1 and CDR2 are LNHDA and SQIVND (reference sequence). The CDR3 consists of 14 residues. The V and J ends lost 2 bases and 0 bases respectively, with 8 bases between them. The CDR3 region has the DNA TGTGCCAGTAGTATAAGCGTTTCCTCCTACGAGCAGTACTTC. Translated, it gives CASSISVSSYEQYF.

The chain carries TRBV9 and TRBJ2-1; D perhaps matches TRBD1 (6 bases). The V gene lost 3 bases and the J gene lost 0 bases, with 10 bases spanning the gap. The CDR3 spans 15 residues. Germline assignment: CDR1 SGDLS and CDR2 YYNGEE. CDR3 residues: CASSAQGNSYNEQFF. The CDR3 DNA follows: TGTGCCAGCAGCGCACAGGGTAACTCCTACAATGAGCAGTTCTTC.

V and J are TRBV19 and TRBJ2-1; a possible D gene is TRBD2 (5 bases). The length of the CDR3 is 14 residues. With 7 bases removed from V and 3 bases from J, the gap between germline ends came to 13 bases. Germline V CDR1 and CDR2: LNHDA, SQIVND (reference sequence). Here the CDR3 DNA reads TGTGCCAGTATGGGCGGGCAATTCTACAATGAGCAGTTCTTC. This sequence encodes CASMGGQFYNEQFF.

CDR3 in DNA: TGTGCCTGGGGACAGCCGAACACTGAAGCTTTCTTT. This codes for CAWGQPNTEAFF. The chain couples TRBV30 to TRBJ1-1, with D possibly being TRBD1 (6 bases). This CDR3 spans 12 amino acids. Germline-derived CDR1 and CDR2 are GTSNPN and SVGIG (reference sequence). With 5 bases removed from V and 1 base from J, the gap between germline ends came to 8 bases. The variable domain in full, completed from reference TRBV30 and TRBJ1-1, reads SQTIHQWPATLVQPVGSPLSLECTVEGTSNPNLYWYRQAAGRGLQLLFYSVGIGQISSEVPQNLSASRPQDRQFILSSKKLLLSDSGFYLCAWGQPNTEAFFGQGTRLTVV.

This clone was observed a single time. The CDR3 is CASSPRGGSPGQPQHF. CDR3 nucleotide sequence: TGTGCCAGCAGTCCTAGGGGAGGGTCCCCGGGTCAGCCCCAGCATTTT. The chain is built from TRBV6-6 and TRBJ1-5; TRBD1 is a possible D gene (5 bases). This CDR3 spans 16 amino acids. V was clipped by 5 bases and J by 6 bases, with 20 bases between them. CDR1 is MNHNY and CDR2 is SVGAGI in the germline V gene (reference sequence).

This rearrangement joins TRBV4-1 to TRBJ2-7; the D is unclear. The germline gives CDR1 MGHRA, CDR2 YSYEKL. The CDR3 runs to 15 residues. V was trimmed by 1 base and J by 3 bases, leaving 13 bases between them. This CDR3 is CASSQALVGGYEQYF. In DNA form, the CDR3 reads TGCGCCAGCAGCCAAGCTCTTGTCGGCGGCTACGAGCAGTACTTC.

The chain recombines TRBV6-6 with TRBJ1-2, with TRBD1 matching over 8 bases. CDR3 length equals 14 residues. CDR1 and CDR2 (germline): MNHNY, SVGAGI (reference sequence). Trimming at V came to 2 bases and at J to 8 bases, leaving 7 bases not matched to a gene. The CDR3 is CASSYGDRGSGYTF. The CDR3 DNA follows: TGTGCCAGCAGTTACGGCGACAGGGGAAGCGGCTACACCTTC.

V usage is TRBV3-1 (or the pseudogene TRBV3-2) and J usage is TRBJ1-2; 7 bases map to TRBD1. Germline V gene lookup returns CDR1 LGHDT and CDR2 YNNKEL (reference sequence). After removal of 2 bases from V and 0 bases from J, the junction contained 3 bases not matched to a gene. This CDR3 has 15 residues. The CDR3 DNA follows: TGTGCCAGCAGCCAATCGGGACAGACTAACTATGGCTACACCTTC. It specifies CASSQSGQTNYGYTF.

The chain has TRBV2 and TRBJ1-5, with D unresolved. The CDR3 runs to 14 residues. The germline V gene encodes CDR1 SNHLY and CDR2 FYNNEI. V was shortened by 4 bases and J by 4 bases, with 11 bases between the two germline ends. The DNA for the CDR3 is TGTGCCAGCAGTGTTTCATCTCAGAATCAGCCCCAGCATTTT. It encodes CASSVSSQNQPQHF. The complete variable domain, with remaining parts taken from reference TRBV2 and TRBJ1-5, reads EPEVTQTPSHQVTQMGQEVILRCVPISNHLYFYWYRQILGQKVEFLVSFYNNEISEKSEIFDDQFSVERPDGSNFTLKIRSTKLEDSAMYFCASSVSSQNQPQHFGDGTRLSIL.

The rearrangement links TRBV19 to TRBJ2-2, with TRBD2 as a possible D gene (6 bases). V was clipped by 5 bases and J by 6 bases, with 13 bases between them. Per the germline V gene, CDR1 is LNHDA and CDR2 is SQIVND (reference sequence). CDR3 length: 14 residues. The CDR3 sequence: CASSPSARAGELFF. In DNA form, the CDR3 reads TGTGCCAGTAGTCCTAGCGCCCGGGCCGGGGAGCTGTTTTTT.

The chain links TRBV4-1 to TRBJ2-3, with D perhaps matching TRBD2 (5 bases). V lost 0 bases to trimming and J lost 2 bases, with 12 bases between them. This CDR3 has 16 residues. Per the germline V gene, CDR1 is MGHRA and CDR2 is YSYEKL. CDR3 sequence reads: CASSQEVRLHTDTQYF. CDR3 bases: TGCGCCAGCAGCCAAGAAGTGAGACTACACACAGATACGCAGTATTTT.

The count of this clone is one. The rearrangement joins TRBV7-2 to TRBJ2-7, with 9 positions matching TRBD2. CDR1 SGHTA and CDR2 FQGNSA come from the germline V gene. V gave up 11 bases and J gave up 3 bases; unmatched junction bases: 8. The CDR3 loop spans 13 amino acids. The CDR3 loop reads CAVIAGAVYEQYF. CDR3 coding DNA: TGTGCCGTAATAGCGGGGGCGGTCTACGAGCAGTACTTC.

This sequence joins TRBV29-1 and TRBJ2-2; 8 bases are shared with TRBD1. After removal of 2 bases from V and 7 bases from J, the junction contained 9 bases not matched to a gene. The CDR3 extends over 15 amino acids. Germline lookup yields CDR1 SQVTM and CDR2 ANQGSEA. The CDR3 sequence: CSVELETGVGGELFF. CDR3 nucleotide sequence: TGCAGCGTTGAATTGGAGACAGGGGTGGGCGGGGAGCTGTTTTTT.

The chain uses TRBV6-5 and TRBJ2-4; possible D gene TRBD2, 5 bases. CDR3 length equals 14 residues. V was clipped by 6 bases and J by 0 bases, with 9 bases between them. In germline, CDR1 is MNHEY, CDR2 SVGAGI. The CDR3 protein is CASSLGLAKNIQYF. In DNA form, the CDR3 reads TGTGCCAGCAGCCTCGGACTAGCCAAAAACATTCAGTACTTC.

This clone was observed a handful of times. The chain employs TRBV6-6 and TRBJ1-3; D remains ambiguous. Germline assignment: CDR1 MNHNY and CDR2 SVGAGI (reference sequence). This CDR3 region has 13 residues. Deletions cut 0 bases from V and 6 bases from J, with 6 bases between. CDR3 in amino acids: CASSYSFSNTIYF. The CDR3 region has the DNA TGTGCCAGCAGTTACTCGTTCTCAAACACCATATATTTT.